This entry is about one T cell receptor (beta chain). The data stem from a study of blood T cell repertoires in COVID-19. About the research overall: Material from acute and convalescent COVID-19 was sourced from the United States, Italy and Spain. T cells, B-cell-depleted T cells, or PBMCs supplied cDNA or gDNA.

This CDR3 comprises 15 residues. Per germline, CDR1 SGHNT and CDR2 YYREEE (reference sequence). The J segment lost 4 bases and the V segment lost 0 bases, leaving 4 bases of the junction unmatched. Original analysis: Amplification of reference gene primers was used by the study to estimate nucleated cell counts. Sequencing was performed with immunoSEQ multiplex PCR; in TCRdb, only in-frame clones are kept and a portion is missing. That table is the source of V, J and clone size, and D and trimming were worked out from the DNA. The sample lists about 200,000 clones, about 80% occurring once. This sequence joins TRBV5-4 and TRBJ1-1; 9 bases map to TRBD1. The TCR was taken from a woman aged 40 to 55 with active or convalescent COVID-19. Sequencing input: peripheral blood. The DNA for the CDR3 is TGTGCCAGCAGCTTGGATACGACAGGGGGCACTGAAGCTTTCTTT. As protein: CASSLDTTGGTEAFF.